Each of the 2 T cell receptor beta chains below was sequenced from the same sample in a study of blood T cell repertoires in COVID-19. The table came from immunoSEQ multiplex PCR; TCRdb's copy has only in-frame clones and leaves some out. Of 200,000 to 250,000 clones in the sample, about 86% are singletons; the top ten hold approximately 4.2%. What was sequenced was PBMCs or T cells enriched from blood (not recorded which). These receptors all stem from a woman in her thirties or forties with acute COVID-19.

The gene calls are TRBV12-3 or TRBV12-4 and TRBJ2-5; D is unclear. The CDR3 extends over 12 amino acids. V lost 10 bases and J 5 bases, leaving 14 bases between the germline ends. CDR3 residues: CATTRSWETQYF. CDR3 coding DNA: TGTGCCACCACCCGGAGCTGGGAGACCCAGTACTTC.

The rearrangement uses TRBV3-1 (or the pseudogene TRBV3-2) and TRBJ1-2, with unresolved D. Trimming removed 5 bases from V and 4 bases from J, with 11 bases in between. The CDR3 totals 13 residues. The germline CDR1 and CDR2 sequences are LGHDT and YNNKEL (reference sequence). CDR3 bases: TGTGCCAGCAGCTCCACCAGAGGCTATGGCTACACCTTC. As protein: CASSSTRGYGYTF.